A selection of T cell receptor beta chains follows, all from one sample in a study of CD8 T cells in ankylosing spondylitis. MiXCR, applied by TCRdb to the 5' RACE reads, yields one record per CDR3 protein. The data show 700,000 or so distinct CDR3 sequences, around 19% seen once. Material for sequencing was blood, either unsorted or a sorted T cell fraction (not recorded which). The receptors stem from a male donor with ankylosing spondylitis. Both conserved end residues are part of each CDR3. A D gene is named only where the DNA matches it firmly. The listing skips clone size in some rows; elsewhere it reads once, few, many or a size class.

clone size	V gene	J gene	D gene	CDR3 protein	CDR3 DNA
-	TRBV27	TRBJ2-1	TRBD2	CASSPLGTSGPIDNEQFF	TGTGCCAGCAGTCCACTGGGGACTAGCGGCCCCATCGACAATGAGCAGTTCTTC
few	TRBV24-1	TRBJ2-1	-	CATSDLVAKEQFF	TGTGCCACCAGTGATTTGGTCGCTAAGGAGCAGTTCTTC
few	TRBV5-1	TRBJ2-1	-	CASSLGLGAGANNEQFF	TGCGCCAGCAGCTTGGGCCTGGGGGCGGGGGCGAACAATGAGCAGTTCTTC
few	TRBV20-1	TRBJ2-4	TRBD2	CSARGLAGGSKNIQYF	TGCAGTGCTAGAGGACTAGCGGGAGGGAGCAAAAACATTCAGTACTTC
few	TRBV18	TRBJ1-2	TRBD1	CASSPQGALGYTF	TGTGCCAGCTCACCACAGGGGGCGCTTGGCTACACCTTC
few	TRBV3-1	TRBJ2-1	-	CASSENNEQFF	TGTGCCAGCAGCGAAAACAATGAGCAGTTCTTC
many	TRBV5-1	TRBJ2-7	TRBD2	CASSFTGLADPIDQQYF	TGCGCCAGCAGCTTTACTGGACTAGCGGACCCCATTGACCAGCAGTACTTC
few	TRBV5-1	TRBJ2-2	TRBD2	CASSWTSGRVAGELFF	TGCGCCAGCAGCTGGACTAGCGGGAGGGTAGCCGGGGAGCTGTTTTTT
-	TRBV7-9	TRBJ2-1	TRBD2	CASSFLASGTYNEQFF	TGTGCCAGCAGCTTTTTGGCTAGCGGAACTTACAATGAGCAGTTCTTC
-	TRBV4-2	TRBJ2-1	-	CASSQDQGLSSYNEQFF	TGTGCCAGCAGCCAAGATCAGGGGTTAAGCTCCTACAATGAGCAGTTCTTC
few	TRBV7-2	TRBJ2-6	-	CASSFATGTFDVLTF	TGTGCCAGCAGCTTTGCGACCGGGACTTTCGATGTCCTGACTTTC
-	TRBV12-3/TRBV12-4	TRBJ1-4	-	CASSGTGNEKLFF	TGTGCCAGCAGTGGGACGGGTAATGAAAAACTGTTTTTT
-	TRBV29-1	TRBJ2-3	-	CSVGGADTQYF	TGCAGCGTTGGAGGGGCAGATACGCAGTATTTT
many	TRBV12-3/TRBV12-4	TRBJ1-2	TRBD1	CASSPRDRGGIIYGYTF	TGTGCCAGCAGTCCCCGGGACAGGGGCGGAATAATTTATGGCTACACCTTC
few	TRBV20-1	TRBJ1-1	-	CSATGDMDTEAFF	TGCAGTGCTACAGGGGACATGGACACTGAAGCTTTCTTT
many	TRBV5-1	TRBJ1-5	-	CASSLDPGSNQPQHF	TGCGCCAGCAGCTTGGACCCAGGGTCCAATCAGCCCCAGCATTTT
-	TRBV7-8	TRBJ1-5	-	CASSFRIWGTQSNQPQHF	TGTGCCAGCAGCTTTCGGATATGGGGGACCCAGAGCAATCAGCCCCAGCATTTT
few	TRBV20-1	TRBJ1-2	-	CSAPRQPVYGYTF	TGCAGTGCCCCGAGACAGCCAGTCTATGGCTACACCTTC
many	TRBV4-1	TRBJ1-2	TRBD1	CASSHPTGQAVFGYTF	TGCGCCAGCAGCCATCCCACGGGACAGGCGGTATTTGGCTACACCTTC
-	TRBV30	TRBJ2-7	-	CAWNKWGGYEQYF	TGTGCCTGGAACAAATGGGGTGGCTACGAGCAGTACTTC
-	TRBV7-8	TRBJ2-3	TRBD2	CASRPWRGAPDTQYF	TGTGCCAGCAGGCCGTGGCGGGGGGCCCCAGATACGCAGTATTTT
-	TRBV3-1	TRBJ2-1	TRBD2	CASRPNIPSGINEQFF	TGTGCCAGCAGACCAAATATTCCTAGCGGCATCAATGAGCAGTTCTTC
many	TRBV7-9	TRBJ1-4	TRBD1	CASSLGTGSEKLFF	TGTGCCAGCAGCTTAGGGACAGGGAGTGAAAAACTGTTTTTT
-	TRBV6-1	TRBJ1-6	-	CASSQSREVASPLHF	TGTGCCAGCAGTCAAAGCAGGGAGGTCGCTTCACCCCTCCACTTT
few	TRBV6-1	TRBJ2-3	TRBD2	CASSSGLGHTQYF	TGTGCCAGCAGCTCGGGACTAGGCCATACGCAGTATTTT
few	TRBV2	TRBJ2-3	TRBD2	CASRAGTSADTQYF	TGTGCCAGCAGGGCCGGGACTAGCGCAGATACGCAGTATTTT
-	TRBV4-2	TRBJ1-2	TRBD1	CASTPGGTGGLGNYGYTF	TGTGCCAGCACCCCAGGGGGGACAGGGGGCCTGGGGAACTATGGCTACACCTTC
-	TRBV30	TRBJ2-3	-	CAWSPLGAGSTDTQYF	TGTGCCTGGAGTCCCCTAGGGGCGGGAAGCACAGATACGCAGTATTTT
many	TRBV12-3/TRBV12-4	TRBJ1-5	-	CASSLKTGNQPQHF	TGTGCCAGCAGTTTAAAGACAGGTAATCAGCCCCAGCATTTT
-	TRBV2	TRBJ2-7	TRBD1	CASRLGQGAYEQYF	TGTGCCAGCAGATTAGGACAGGGGGCCTACGAGCAGTACTTC
few	TRBV20-1	TRBJ2-7	-	CSAREASYEQYF	TGCAGTGCTAGAGAGGCCTCCTACGAGCAGTACTTC
few	TRBV9	TRBJ2-7	-	CASSVGPGHYEQYF	TGTGCCAGCAGCGTAGGACCAGGACACTACGAGCAGTACTTC
-	TRBV11-2	TRBJ2-3	-	CASSLEINTDTQYF	TGTGCCAGCAGCTTAGAGATTAACACAGATACGCAGTATTTT
-	TRBV5-1	TRBJ2-6	-	CASSPSEAVSGANVLTF	TGCGCCAGCAGCCCGAGTGAGGCGGTTTCTGGGGCCAACGTCCTGACTTTC
-	TRBV6-2/TRBV6-3	TRBJ1-4	-	CASSRTTNEKLFF	TGTGCCAGCAGTCGAACAACTAATGAAAAACTGTTTTTT
-	TRBV4-2	TRBJ2-1	-	CASSQDLDGGDEQFF	TGTGCCAGCAGCCAAGACCTGGACGGAGGCGATGAGCAGTTCTTC
few	TRBV12-3/TRBV12-4	TRBJ2-2	-	CASSLGPMNTGELFF	TGTGCCAGCAGTTTAGGGCCGATGAACACCGGGGAGCTGTTTTTT
few	TRBV15	TRBJ2-3	TRBD2	CATSRDLVKRGALDTQYF	TGTGCCACCAGCAGAGATCTTGTGAAGCGGGGGGCCTTAGATACGCAGTATTTT
-	TRBV29-1	TRBJ2-3	TRBD2	CSVEGGLAGGDSTDTQYF	TGCAGCGTTGAAGGTGGACTAGCGGGTGGGGATAGCACAGATACGCAGTATTTT
-	TRBV11-2	TRBJ1-3	-	CASRSTSSGNTIYF	TGTGCCAGCAGATCAACGAGCTCTGGAAACACCATATATTTT
few	TRBV29-1	TRBJ2-7	-	CSVGDRYLYEQYF	TGCAGCGTCGGCGACCGCTACCTCTACGAGCAGTACTTC
-	TRBV20-1	TRBJ2-5	-	CSAAHWEAGSQETQYF	TGCAGTGCCGCCCACTGGGAGGCGGGATCTCAAGAGACCCAGTACTTC
many	TRBV12-3/TRBV12-4	TRBJ1-2	-	CASSLAMQDNYGYTF	TGTGCCAGCAGTTTAGCTATGCAGGACAACTATGGCTACACCTTC
-	TRBV7-2	TRBJ2-2	-	CASSPGLSPGELFF	TGTGCCAGCAGCCCGGGCCTTAGTCCCGGGGAGCTGTTTTTT
-	TRBV27	TRBJ1-2	-	CASSLNGEGYGYTF	TGTGCCAGCAGTTTAAATGGCGAGGGCTATGGCTACACCTTC
-	TRBV20-1	TRBJ2-3	TRBD2	CSARAGGRGTDTQYF	TGCAGTGCTAGGGCGGGAGGCCGAGGCACAGATACGCAGTATTTT
-	TRBV4-2	TRBJ2-7	-	CASSQELIYPGSGYEQYF	TGTGCCAGCAGCCAAGAACTGATCTATCCCGGGAGCGGTTACGAGCAGTACTTC
few	TRBV27	TRBJ1-4	-	CASSLSEPATNEKLFF	TGTGCCAGCAGTTTATCAGAACCCGCAACTAATGAAAAACTGTTTTTT
-	TRBV12-3/TRBV12-4	TRBJ2-7	-	CASGRRGLASEQYF	TGTGCCAGCGGGCGAAGGGGTCTAGCTTCCGAGCAGTACTTC
few	TRBV5-1	TRBJ2-2	TRBD2	CASSYGGLASTGELFF	TGCGCCAGCAGCTACGGGGGACTAGCGTCCACCGGGGAGCTGTTTTTT
-	TRBV20-1	TRBJ2-3	-	CSATFGFTDTQYF	TGCAGTGCTACGTTTGGCTTCACAGATACGCAGTATTTT
-	TRBV7-9	TRBJ2-7	-	CASSPGAQQGGYEQYF	TGTGCCAGCAGCCCGGGAGCACAACAGGGAGGATACGAGCAGTACTTC
few	TRBV7-8	TRBJ2-1	-	CASSPLEGKEEQFF	TGTGCCAGCAGCCCCCTGGAGGGCAAGGAGGAGCAGTTCTTC
-	TRBV20-1	TRBJ2-1	TRBD2	CSAAQTSGEQFF	TGCAGTGCTGCCCAAACTAGCGGTGAGCAGTTCTTC
-	TRBV7-9	TRBJ1-2	-	CASSPTVLGYGYTF	TGTGCCAGCAGCCCGACAGTACTAGGCTATGGCTACACCTTC